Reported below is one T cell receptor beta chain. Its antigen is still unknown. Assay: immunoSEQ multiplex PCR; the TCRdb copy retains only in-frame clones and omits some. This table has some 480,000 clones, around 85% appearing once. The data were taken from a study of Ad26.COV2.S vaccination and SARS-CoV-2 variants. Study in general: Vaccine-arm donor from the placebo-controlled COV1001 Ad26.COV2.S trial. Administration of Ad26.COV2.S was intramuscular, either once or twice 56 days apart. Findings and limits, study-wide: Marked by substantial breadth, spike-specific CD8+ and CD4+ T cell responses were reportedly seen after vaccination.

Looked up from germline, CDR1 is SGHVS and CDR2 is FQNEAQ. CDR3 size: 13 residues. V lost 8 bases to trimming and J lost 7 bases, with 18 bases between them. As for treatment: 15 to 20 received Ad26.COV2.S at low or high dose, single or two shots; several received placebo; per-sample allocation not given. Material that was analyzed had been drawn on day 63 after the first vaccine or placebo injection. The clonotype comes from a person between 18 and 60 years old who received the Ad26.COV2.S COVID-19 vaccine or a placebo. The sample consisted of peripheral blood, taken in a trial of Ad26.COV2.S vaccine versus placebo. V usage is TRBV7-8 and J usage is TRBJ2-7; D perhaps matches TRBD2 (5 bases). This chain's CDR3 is CASANRESGEQYF. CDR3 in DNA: TGTGCCAGCGCTAATAGGGAGTCGGGAGAGCAGTACTTC.